A single sample is the source of the 23 T cell receptor beta chains below, sequenced in a study of Ad26.COV2.S vaccination and SARS-CoV-2 variants. TCRdb's table, derived via immunoSEQ multiplex PCR, lists solely in-frame clones and lacks some. The repertoire holds 180,000 or so clones, around 88% seen once, with 5% to 7% in the top ten. Sequencing used peripheral blood, obtained after recovery from COVID-19. Receptor source: a human donor who had recovered from COVID-19.

The chain carries TRBV27 and TRBJ1-4; D is unresolved. V lost 2 bases to trimming and J lost 7 bases, with 8 bases between them. Germline V gene lookup returns CDR1 MNHEY and CDR2 SMNVEV (reference sequence). The length of the CDR3 is 13 residues. Here the CDR3 reads CASSLREGEKLFF. CDR3 nucleotide sequence: TGTGCCAGCAGTTTAAGGGAGGGTGAAAAACTGTTTTTT.

The J gene is TRBJ2-1, the V gene TRBV7-3; 12 nucleotides agree with TRBD2. The CDR3 sequence is 16 residues long. The germline V gene encodes CDR1 SGHTA and CDR2 FQGTGA. With V trimmed by 1 base and J by 9 bases, 7 bases remained unmatched. The chain's CDR3 is CASSLSLLAGGSEQFF. CDR3 DNA: TGTGCCAGCAGCTTAAGTTTACTAGCGGGGGGTAGTGAGCAGTTCTTC. Variable domain in full (rest from reference TRBV7-3 and TRBJ2-1): GAGVSQTPSNKVTEKGKYVELRCDPISGHTALYWYRQSLGQGPEFLIYFQGTGAADDSGLPNDRFFAVRPEGSVSTLKIQRTERGDSAVYLCASSLSLLAGGSEQFFGPGTRLTVL.

The chain joins TRBV9 to TRBJ2-2; D may be TRBD1 or TRBD2 (5 bases each). Germline CDR1 SGDLS, CDR2 YYNGEE. Trimming took 4 bases from V and 4 from J, leaving 17 bases between them. There are 16 residues in the CDR3. The CDR3 loop reads CASSPTPGLGTGELFF. The CDR3 bases are TGTGCCAGCAGCCCGACGCCGGGGCTAGGCACCGGGGAGCTGTTTTTT.

The rearrangement uses TRBV6-6 and TRBJ2-5; 13 nucleotides line up with TRBD2. After removal of 5 bases from V and 4 bases from J, the junction contained 1 base not matched to a gene. This CDR3 comprises 14 residues. Germline V CDR1 and CDR2: MNHNY, SVGAGI (reference sequence). The CDR3 nucleotides are TGTGCCAGCAGTACTAGCGGGGGGGGAGAGACCCAGTACTTC. It encodes CASSTSGGGETQYF.

The V gene is TRBV30, the J gene TRBJ2-1; D may be TRBD2 (5 bases). The CDR3 has 11 amino acids. Germline lookup yields CDR1 GTSNPN and CDR2 SVGIG (reference sequence). Trimming shortened V by 2 bases and J by 10 bases, and 9 bases separated the two germline ends. In DNA, the CDR3 is TGTGCCTGGAGTTTTACGGGAGAGCAGTTCTTC. It yields the protein CAWSFTGEQFF. Full variable domain (missing parts from reference TRBV30 and TRBJ2-1): SQTIHQWPATLVQPVGSPLSLECTVEGTSNPNLYWYRQAAGRGLQLLFYSVGIGQISSEVPQNLSASRPQDRQFILSSKKLLLSDSGFYLCAWSFTGEQFFGPGTRLTVL.

The J gene is TRBJ1-1, the V gene TRBV19; the match to TRBD1 covers 7 bases. CDR1 and CDR2 (germline): LNHDA, SQIVND (reference sequence). This CDR3 is built from 14 residues. V dropped 1 base and J dropped 11; count of bases not matched to a gene: 10. CDR3 DNA: TGTGCCAGTAGTATAGCCGGAGGGGGCGCATCGGCTTTCTTT. It yields the protein CASSIAGGGASAFF. Complete variable domain (other parts from reference TRBV19 and TRBJ1-1): DGGITQSPKYLFRKEGQNVTLSCEQNLNHDAMYWYRQDPGQGLRLIYYSQIVNDFQKGDIAEGYSVSREKKESFPLTVTSAQKNPTAFYLCASSIAGGGASAFFGQGTRLTVV.

V is TRBV19 and J is TRBJ2-7; 8 bases map to TRBD1. CDR1 LNHDA and CDR2 SQIVND come from the germline V gene (reference sequence). The CDR3 has 12 amino acids. J was trimmed by 6 bases and V by 4 bases; bases with no gene match: 2. CDR3 sequence: CASSKDRVEQYF. In nucleotides, the CDR3 is TGTGCCAGTAGTAAGGACAGGGTCGAGCAGTACTTC.

This rearrangement joins TRBV7-4 to TRBJ2-1; 9 nucleotides line up with TRBD2. The CDR3 spans 16 residues. The junction had 6 bases not matched to a gene; V was cut back by 3 bases and J by 3 bases. Per germline, CDR1 SGHVT and CDR2 SQSDAQ. This CDR3 is CASSFASGEFYNEQFF. CDR3 DNA sequence: TGTGCCAGCAGCTTTGCTAGCGGGGAGTTCTACAATGAGCAGTTCTTC.

This clone was counted a few times. The chain links TRBV10-1 to TRBJ2-3, with D unclear. This CDR3 has 15 residues. The germline V gene has CDR1 WNHNN and CDR2 SYGVQD (reference sequence). Trimming took off 2 bases at V and 1 base at J, with 10 bases between the two ends. The CDR3 sequence is CASSEKIEGTDTQYF. The CDR3 nucleotides read TGCGCCAGCAGTGAGAAGATAGAGGGCACAGATACGCAGTATTTT.

The chain recombines TRBV5-1 with TRBJ1-1, with 8 bases identical to TRBD1. The V and J ends lost 8 bases and 5 bases, in that order; junction bases with no gene match: 2. The CDR3 loop spans 11 amino acids. CDR1 is SGHRS, CDR2 YFSETQ, per germline. CDR3 protein: CASTGGTEAFF. The DNA of the CDR3 is TGCGCCAGTACAGGGGGGACTGAAGCTTTCTTT.

The count of this clone is one. In DNA, the CDR3 is TGTGCTAGTGGTTTAGGCCGTAGCGCGTTCTTC. This sequence encodes CASGLGRSAFF. The rearrangement joins TRBV12-5 to TRBJ2-1, with D possibly matching TRBD2 (5 bases). Trimming stripped 3 bases from V and 15 bases from J, with 12 bases between. The CDR3 runs to 11 residues. CDR1 and CDR2 from the germline V gene are LGHNT and FRNRAP.

The chain has TRBV18 and TRBJ2-2; D might be TRBD1 (5 bases). The CDR3 has 15 amino acids. Between the trimmed V and J ends, which lost 4 bases and 0 bases, there was a span of 9 bases. From germline, CDR1 is KGHSH and CDR2 LQKENI. The CDR3 region is CASSQDTANTGELFF. The CDR3 DNA reads TGTGCCAGCTCACAGGACACCGCGAACACCGGGGAGCTGTTTTTT.

This rearrangement joins TRBV10-3 to TRBJ2-7, with 7 bases that match TRBD2. Per germline, CDR1 ENHRY and CDR2 SYGVKD. The CDR3 length is 14 residues. V lost 2 bases, J lost 2 bases, and 3 bases stayed unmatched. The CDR3 bases are TGTGCCATCAGTGAGCAGCGGGAACCCTACGAGCAGTACTTC. Amino acids: CAISEQREPYEQYF.

The V call is TRBV4-2, the J call TRBJ2-5; 8 bases map to TRBD2. From germline, CDR1 is LGHNA and CDR2 YNFKEQ. The length of the CDR3 is 15 residues. The V gene end was trimmed by 5 bases and the J gene end by 5 bases; junction bases not matched to a gene: 10. The chain's CDR3 is CASSSGGGTSETQYF. The DNA of the CDR3 is TGTGCCAGCAGCTCGGGAGGGGGTACATCGGAGACCCAGTACTTC.

The chain joins TRBV6-1 to TRBJ1-1; TRBD1 might be the D (5 bases). The CDR3 sequence is 15 residues long. Germline loops: CDR1 MNHNS, CDR2 SASEGT. V lost 2 bases, J lost 5 bases, and 15 bases lay in between. The CDR3 sequence: CASSEIHLGGTEAFF. DNA for the CDR3: TGTGCCAGCAGTGAAATACACCTCGGGGGTACTGAAGCTTTCTTT.

V and J are TRBV9 and TRBJ2-5; tentatively, D is TRBD1 (5 bases). Germline V gene sequence: CDR1 SGDLS, CDR2 YYNGEE. The length of the CDR3 is 16 residues. Trimming left V 6 bases short and J 7 bases short, with 25 bases between. The DNA of the CDR3 is TGTGCCAGCACCCGAATGGACAACTCCCCAAGATCGACCCAGTACTTC. Protein sequence: CASTRMDNSPRSTQYF. Full variable domain (outside the CDR3, taken from reference TRBV9 and TRBJ2-5): DSGVTQTPKHLITATGQRVTLRCSPRSGDLSVYWYQQSLDQGLQFLIQYYNGEERAKGNILERFSAQQFPDLHSELNLSSLELGDSALYFCASTRMDNSPRSTQYFGPGTRLLVL.

This chain joins TRBV7-3 and TRBJ1-1; D ambiguous. V lost 4 bases and J lost 3, with 12 bases in between. This CDR3 comprises 14 residues. CDR1 is SGHTA, CDR2 FQGTGA, per germline. The CDR3 here is CASSSGLRDTEAFF. In DNA, the CDR3 is TGTGCCAGCAGCTCGGGATTGAGGGACACTGAAGCTTTCTTT. Drawing the rest from reference TRBV7-3 and TRBJ1-1, the complete variable domain is GAGVSQTPSNKVTEKGKYVELRCDPISGHTALYWYRQSLGQGPEFLIYFQGTGAADDSGLPNDRFFAVRPEGSVSTLKIQRTERGDSAVYLCASSSGLRDTEAFFGQGTRLTVV.

This sequence joins TRBV3-1 (or the pseudogene TRBV3-2) and TRBJ2-3; 9 nucleotides line up with TRBD2. The CDR3 loop spans 15 amino acids. With 4 bases clipped from V and 2 bases from J, the junction kept 4 bases outside the gene matches. CDR1 LGHDT and CDR2 YNNKEL come from the germline V gene (reference sequence). CDR3 bases: TGTGCCAGCAGCCCGGCGGGAGGGATCACAGATACGCAGTATTTT. Amino acids: CASSPAGGITDTQYF.

The chain is built from TRBV6-2 or TRBV6-3 and TRBJ2-7, with a tentative D call TRBD1 (6 bases). The CDR3 is made up of 14 amino acids. Germline CDR1 and CDR2: MNHEY and SVGEGT. V lost 4 bases, J lost 6 bases, and 16 bases lay in between. CDR3 loop: CASSWAYRELEQYF. DNA of the CDR3: TGTGCCAGCAGTTGGGCCTACAGGGAGCTCGAGCAGTACTTC.

The V gene is TRBV9, the J gene TRBJ1-1; weak D call: TRBD1 (5 bases). V was pared by 2 bases and J by 1 base, with 12 bases between. The CDR3 spans 15 residues. The germline gives CDR1 SGDLS, CDR2 YYNGEE. The CDR3, as DNA: TGTGCCAGCAGCGTTAGTTTTGGGGGGAACACTGAAGCTTTCTTT. Amino acids: CASSVSFGGNTEAFF. The entire variable domain, with the rest obtained from reference TRBV9 and TRBJ1-1, is as follows: DSGVTQTPKHLITATGQRVTLRCSPRSGDLSVYWYQQSLDQGLQFLIQYYNGEERAKGNILERFSAQQFPDLHSELNLSSLELGDSALYFCASSVSFGGNTEAFFGQGTRLTVV.

The chain uses TRBV2 and TRBJ1-1, with D perhaps TRBD1 (5 bases). Germline lookup yields CDR1 SNHLY and CDR2 FYNNEI. Trimming removed 6 bases from V and 5 bases from J, with 19 bases in between. The CDR3 runs to 15 residues. CDR3 sequence reads: CASRVTNTGRTEAFF. Here the CDR3 DNA reads TGTGCCAGCAGAGTTACTAACACGGGACGGACTGAAGCTTTCTTT.

This clone appeared a few times. The genes are TRBV7-8 and TRBJ2-7; tentative D call: TRBD2 (7 bases). Trimming removed 1 base at V and 6 bases at J, with 10 bases between. CDR3 length equals 13 residues. Germline V gives CDR1 SGHVS, CDR2 FQNEAQ. This CDR3 reads CASSLGGGGEQYF. CDR3 bases: TGTGCCAGCAGCTTAGGGGGGGGCGGCGAGCAGTACTTC.

The V call is TRBV5-4, the J call TRBJ1-4; D is perhaps TRBD1 (5 bases). V lost 4 bases and J lost 1, with 11 bases in between. Germline CDR1 reads SGHNT; CDR2 reads YYREEE (reference sequence). This CDR3 spans 15 amino acids. The CDR3 loop reads CASSPTGETNEKLFF. CDR3 DNA: TGTGCCAGCAGCCCCACAGGTGAAACTAATGAAAAACTGTTTTTT.